The source of this T cell receptor beta chain is a study of T cells after yellow fever vaccination. In TCRdb, the 5' RACE reads were re-called with MiXCR into one record per CDR3 protein. In the table there are about 350,000 distinct CDR3 sequences, approximately 4% of which are singletons. This clonotype came up a few times. Germline CDR1 and CDR2: SQVTM and ANQGSEA. The CDR3 loop spans 14 amino acids. The V and J ends lost 2 bases and 4 bases, in that order; junction bases with no gene match: 3. This receptor was obtained from a man aged 18 to 35 who received the YFV17D yellow fever vaccine. The specimen comprised PBMCs, sampled 5 days after the yellow fever booster vaccination. The chain uses TRBV29-1 and TRBJ2-1; TRBD2 matches at 9 bases. Written as DNA, the CDR3 is TGCAGCGTTGAACTAGCGGGGATTTACAATGAGCAGTTCTTC. Its translation is CSVELAGIYNEQFF.